What follows are 29 T cell receptor beta chains derived from one specimen sequenced in a study of regulatory T cells in long-lasting Graves disease. CDR3-region Arm-PCR and iRepertoire HTBI primers produced the TCR beta libraries. From the multiplex PCR reads, TCRdb called clonotypes with MiXCR, one entry per CDR3 protein. The table records 350,000 to 500,000 distinct CDR3 sequences, roughly 15% of them present only once. Noted time point: newly diagnosed GD, antithyroid drugs for less than 3 months. Researchers made the TCR library from RNA that was extracted from PBMCs. The same data also contributed to another study, on T cells in Graves' hyperthyroidism and ophthalmopathy.

This material consisted of peripheral blood mononuclear cells (PBMCs), taken at new diagnosis, from a patient treated with antithyroid drugs. The origin of the receptors is a woman younger than 45 with Graves disease.

This clonotype was counted at least ten times. The gene calls are TRBV29-1 and TRBJ2-4, with TRBD1 matching 8 bases. CDR1 is SQVTM and CDR2 is ANQGSEA in the germline V gene. J gave up 9 bases and V 4 bases, and 2 bases lay outside the gene matches. The CDR3 length is 11 residues. In nucleotides, the CDR3 is TGCAGCGTTGGACAGGGGAGCATTCAGTACTTC. Translated, it gives CSVGQGSIQYF. Drawing the rest from reference TRBV29-1 and TRBJ2-4, the complete variable domain is SAVISQKPSRDICQRGTSLTIQCQVDSQVTMMFWYRQQPGQSLTLIATANQGSEATYESGFVIDKFPISRPNLTFSTLTVSNMSPEDSSIYLCSVGQGSIQYFGAGTRLSVL.

The rearrangement uses TRBV5-1 and TRBJ2-6; D is ambiguous. Per germline, CDR1 SGHRS and CDR2 YFSETQ. The V gene lost 0 bases and the J gene lost 0 bases, with 4 bases spanning the gap. CDR3 length: 15 amino acids. The CDR3 reads CASSLGPSGANVLTF. The CDR3 DNA follows: TGCGCCAGCAGCTTGGGGCCCTCTGGGGCCAACGTCCTGACTTTC.

A note on this clonotype: A far more abundant clone sits one base away, making this likely a read error. V is TRBV7-2 and J is TRBJ2-1; 10 bases are a match to TRBD2. In germline, CDR1 is SGHTA, CDR2 FQGNSA. The CDR3 spans 15 residues. V was pared by 4 bases and J by 13 bases, with 13 bases of the junction left unmatched. The chain's CDR3 is CASSSQAGGRETQFF. The CDR3 nucleotides read TGTGCCAGCAGCTCCCAAGCGGGAGGGCGGGAGACCCAGTTCTTC.

This clonotype occurred a few times. The rearrangement links TRBV20-1 to TRBJ1-5, with TRBD1 identical over 8 bases. Germline CDR1 DFQATT, CDR2 SNEGSKA (reference sequence). The CDR3 consists of 13 residues. The trim removed 4 bases at V and 7 bases at J, leaving 6 bases unmatched. The DNA for the CDR3 is TGCAGTGCTAATACAGGGGGACGGCAGCCCCAGCATTTT. This encodes CSANTGGRQPQHF.

This clonotype was counted at least ten times. The V and J genes are TRBV3-1 and TRBJ1-2; 9 positions agree with TRBD1. CDR3 size: 17 residues. In germline, CDR1 is LGHDT, CDR2 YNNKEL (reference sequence). V lost 4 bases, J lost 3 bases, and 12 bases stayed unmatched. The CDR3 sequence is CASSLGQGRLLDYGYTF. Written as DNA, the CDR3 is TGTGCCAGCAGCCTGGGACAGGGAAGGCTTTTGGACTATGGCTACACCTTC.

This clonotype was seen repeatedly, ten times or more. The J gene is TRBJ2-3, the V gene TRBV3-1; D perhaps matches TRBD1 (5 bases). Per germline, CDR1 LGHDT and CDR2 YNNKEL (reference sequence). The CDR3 has 16 residues. Trimming pared 4 bases from V and 4 bases from J, leaving 18 bases between. This CDR3 reads CASSPPQGQWADTQYF. For the CDR3, the DNA is TGTGCCAGCAGCCCCCCCCAGGGCCAATGGGCAGATACGCAGTATTTT.

This clonotype was seen repeatedly, ten times or more. The V gene is TRBV6-5, the J gene TRBJ2-1; no reliable D call. The ends were cut back, 2 bases at V and 6 bases at J, with 8 bases in the middle. The CDR3 contains 13 residues. Per germline, CDR1 MNHEY and CDR2 SVGAGI. The CDR3 is CASSYNSGNEQFF. CDR3 coding DNA: TGTGCCAGCAGTTACAACAGTGGCAATGAGCAGTTCTTC.

Remarks on this clonotype: A much bigger clone sits one base away, suggesting this may be a read error. The chain uses TRBV19 and TRBJ2-5, with D perhaps TRBD1 or TRBD2 (5 bases each). The CDR3 runs to 15 residues. Deletions cut 7 bases from V and 7 bases from J, with 22 bases between. Germline V lookup: CDR1 LNHDA, CDR2 SQIVND (reference sequence). CDR3 residues: CASTSLRDAGRTQYF. CDR3 nucleotides: TGTGCCAGTACGTCTCTCCGGGACGCAGGTCGGACCCAGTACTTC.

The chain uses TRBV19 and TRBJ2-7; 8 bases line up with TRBD1. V was pared by 3 bases and J by 4 bases, with 5 bases of the junction left unmatched. The CDR3 runs to 14 residues. From germline, CDR1 is LNHDA and CDR2 SQIVND (reference sequence). CDR3 bases: TGTGCCAGTAGTATTGGGACAGGCCTATACGAGCAGTACTTC. This gives the protein CASSIGTGLYEQYF.

V and J are TRBV11-3 and TRBJ2-1, with TRBD2 matching 10 bases. Germline CDR1 reads SGHNT; CDR2 reads YENEEA. The CDR3 contains 17 residues. V lost 5 bases to trimming and J lost 5 bases; unmatched junction nucleotides: 12. The CDR3 nucleotides read TGTGCCAGCAGCCGGGACCCCAGGACTAGCGGTAACAATGAGCAGTTCTTC. Translating gives CASSRDPRTSGNNEQFF.

Many counts were recorded for this clonotype. The rearrangement links TRBV28 to TRBJ2-1; TRBD2 matches at 8 bases. Germline values: CDR1 MDHEN, CDR2 SYDVKM. The CDR3 has 17 amino acids. V was clipped by 6 bases and J by 7 bases; unmatched bases: 17. CDR3 nucleotide sequence: TGTGCCAGCAGGCCACTAGAGGAAGCGGGAGTTTCAAATGAGCAGTTCTTC. It yields the protein CASRPLEEAGVSNEQFF.

This clonotype was counted at least ten times. The chain employs TRBV24-1 and TRBJ2-5, with D possibly TRBD2 on 5 matching bases. The V and J ends lost 6 bases and 3 bases respectively, with 13 bases between them. This CDR3 spans 14 amino acids. Per germline, CDR1 KGHDR and CDR2 SFDVKD. The chain's CDR3 is CATSIPGREETQYF. In nucleotides, the CDR3 is TGTGCCACCAGTATACCGGGAAGGGAAGAGACCCAGTACTTC.

This clonotype was observed at least ten times. V usage is TRBV7-2 and J usage is TRBJ2-3, with TRBD2 as a possible D gene (6 bases). Germline V gene sequence: CDR1 SGHTA, CDR2 FQGNSA. V was pared by 5 bases and J by 5 bases, with 14 bases between. The CDR3 extends over 14 amino acids. The CDR3 DNA is TGTGCCAGCAGCGCAAGGACTATAAGAGATACGCAGTATTTT. As protein: CASSARTIRDTQYF.

This clonotype was counted at least ten times. The V call is TRBV2, the J call TRBJ2-7, with D perhaps TRBD1 or TRBD2 (7 bases each). The CDR3 sequence is 14 residues long. Germline assignment: CDR1 SNHLY and CDR2 FYNNEI. The V end lost 6 bases, the J end lost 0 bases, and 12 bases lay between the germline ends. Here the CDR3 DNA reads TGTGCCAGCAGGGGACAGCGGGACTCCTACGAGCAGTACTTC. Residues: CASRGQRDSYEQYF.

Concerning this clonotype: This sequence may be a read error, since a much larger clone differs from it by one base. In this CDR3 the conserved last residue, phenylalanine or tryptophan, is missing, so a read error is likely. The chain carries TRBV10-2 and TRBJ2-5; the match to TRBD1 covers 10 bases. Germline V gene data show CDR1 as WSHSY and CDR2 as SAAADI. There are 16 residues in the CDR3. The V gene end was trimmed by 0 bases and the J gene end by 7 bases; junction bases not matched to a gene: 8. As DNA, the CDR3 is TGCGCCAGCAGTGAGTCGAAGGGACAGGGGATGGTGACCCAGTACCTC. Protein sequence: CASSESKGQGMVTQYL.

This clonotype appeared many times. The V gene is TRBV11-2, the J gene TRBJ2-2; D perhaps matches TRBD2 (5 bases). The CDR3 runs 16 residues. Germline loops: CDR1 SGHAT, CDR2 FQNNGV. The V and J ends lost 2 bases and 0 bases respectively, with 10 bases between them. DNA of the CDR3: TGTGCCAGCAGCTTAAGGAGGAATGCGAACACCGGGGAGCTGTTTTTT. Its translation: CASSLRRNANTGELFF.

The chain employs TRBV2 and TRBJ1-5; D perhaps matches TRBD1 (6 bases). This CDR3 has 16 residues. Trimming removed 2 bases from V and 6 bases from J, with 17 bases in between. Germline CDR1 is SNHLY and CDR2 is FYNNEI. The CDR3: CASSELYAGGGQPQHF. In DNA, the CDR3 is TGTGCCAGCAGTGAACTATATGCCGGAGGGGGTCAGCCCCAGCATTTT.

This chain uses TRBV27 with TRBJ2-5, with D perhaps matching TRBD1 (5 bases). Germline V CDR1 and CDR2: MNHEY, SMNVEV (reference sequence). The V gene lost 11 bases and the J gene lost 1 base, with 11 bases spanning the gap. The CDR3 is made up of 12 amino acids. The CDR3 reads CAVGRTQETQYF. The CDR3 DNA is TGTGCCGTGGGGCGTACCCAAGAGACCCAGTACTTC.

The sample holds many counts of this clonotype. The V and J genes are TRBV28 and TRBJ2-1, with TRBD2 as a possible D gene (5 bases). This CDR3 is 16 amino acids long. Per the germline V gene, CDR1 is MDHEN and CDR2 is SYDVKM. V was trimmed by 4 bases and J by 9 bases, leaving 22 bases between them. Here the CDR3 reads CASSSPPRTSVGEQFF. CDR3 bases: TGTGCCAGCAGTTCCCCTCCCAGGACTTCAGTCGGTGAGCAGTTCTTC.

V and J are TRBV20-1 and TRBJ2-6; 8 bases are a match to TRBD1. CDR1 and CDR2 from the germline V gene are DFQATT and SNEGSKA (reference sequence). The ends lost 0 bases at V and 0 bases at J; junction bases unmatched: 1. The CDR3 loop spans 16 amino acids. The CDR3 protein is CSARETGVSGANVLTF. The CDR3 nucleotides are TGCAGTGCTAGAGAGACAGGGGTCTCTGGGGCCAACGTCCTGACTTTC.

The V call is TRBV9, the J call TRBJ1-5; D ambiguous. With 0 bases removed from V and 0 bases from J, the gap between germline ends came to 7 bases. Looked up from germline, CDR1 is SGDLS and CDR2 is YYNGEE. This CDR3 has 15 amino acids. The CDR3 protein is CASSVVDISNQPQHF. The CDR3 DNA reads as TGTGCCAGCAGCGTAGTAGATATTAGCAATCAGCCCCAGCATTTT. Complete variable domain (other parts from reference TRBV9 and TRBJ1-5): DSGVTQTPKHLITATGQRVTLRCSPRSGDLSVYWYQQSLDQGLQFLIQYYNGEERAKGNILERFSAQQFPDLHSELNLSSLELGDSALYFCASSVVDISNQPQHFGDGTRLSIL.

The chain combines TRBV11-2 with TRBJ1-3; D may be TRBD1 (5 bases). This CDR3 region has 14 residues. The germline CDR1 and CDR2 sequences are SGHAT and FQNNGV. The ends were cut back, 4 bases at V and 1 base at J, with 8 bases in the middle. CDR3 region: CASSSPGSGNTIYF. In DNA form, the CDR3 reads TGTGCCAGCAGCTCCCCAGGGTCTGGAAACACCATATATTTT.

The gene calls are TRBV4-3 and TRBJ1-2, with D unclear. The length of the CDR3 is 16 residues. The germline gives CDR1 LGHNA, CDR2 YSLEER. Trimming pared 4 bases from V and 6 bases from J, leaving 21 bases between. The CDR3 is CASSPLVSGKWNGYTF. The CDR3 DNA reads as TGCGCCAGCAGCCCCCTCGTTAGCGGGAAGTGGAATGGCTACACCTTC.

This clonotype was found a few times. The CDR3 loop is CASSPPGGSGTYNEQFF. DNA of the CDR3: TGTGCCAGCTCACCACCTGGCGGTAGCGGCACCTACAATGAGCAGTTCTTC. The chain carries TRBV18 and TRBJ2-1, with D perhaps TRBD2 (6 bases). This CDR3 is 17 amino acids long. Germline CDR1 reads KGHSH; CDR2 reads LQKENI. Trimming left V 0 bases short and J 2 bases short, with 14 bases between.

The rearrangement uses TRBV29-1 and TRBJ2-3; possibly TRBD1 or TRBD2 for D (6 bases each). Germline V gene lookup returns CDR1 SQVTM and CDR2 ANQGSEA. V was trimmed by 8 bases and J by 1 base, leaving 13 bases between them. The CDR3 covers 13 residues. CDR3 DNA sequence: TGCAGCACAAGGGGGGCGCGCACAGATACGCAGTATTTT. The encoded protein is CSTRGARTDTQYF.

This clonotype was observed many times. J is TRBJ1-1 and V is TRBV5-1; the D gene is possibly TRBD1 (6 bases). V was shortened by 5 bases and J by 2 bases, with 10 bases between the two germline ends. CDR1 and CDR2 from the germline V gene are SGHRS and YFSETQ. The CDR3 is 13 residues long. The CDR3 reads CASRTGTNTEAFF. The DNA of the CDR3 is TGCGCCAGCAGAACAGGGACCAACACTGAAGCTTTCTTT.

V is TRBV12-3 or TRBV12-4 and J is TRBJ2-5; D is undetermined. V lost 5 bases and J lost 11, with 24 bases in between. This CDR3 comprises 15 residues. CDR3 in DNA: TGTGCCAGCAGTCTCTCTAGAGGTTCCTACAATGAGCAGTACTTC. Translated: CASSLSRGSYNEQYF.

This clonotype was observed a few times. The chain links TRBV20-1 to TRBJ2-1; D remains unclear. Trimming took 5 bases from V and 2 from J, leaving 16 bases between them. The germline CDR1 and CDR2 sequences are DFQATT and SNEGSKA (reference sequence). The CDR3 spans 15 residues. CDR3 DNA sequence: TGCAGTGCTTATGGGCTATCGAGTACCTACAATGAGCAGTTCTTC. This codes for CSAYGLSSTYNEQFF.

In this sample, this clonotype turned up many times. This chain uses TRBV11-2 with TRBJ2-7; 12 bases align to TRBD2. The CDR3 covers 15 residues. The germline CDR1 and CDR2 sequences are SGHAT and FQNNGV. The V segment lost 1 base and the J segment 3 bases; nucleotides outside the gene matches: 1. The CDR3 sequence is CASSLGTSGIYEQYF. DNA of the CDR3: TGTGCCAGCAGCTTAGGGACTAGCGGGATCTACGAGCAGTACTTC. The variable domain in full, completed from reference TRBV11-2 and TRBJ2-7, reads EAGVAQSPRYKIIEKRQSVAFWCNPISGHATLYWYQQILGQGPKLLIQFQNNGVVDDSQLPKDRFSAERLKGVDSTLKIQPAKLEDSAVYLCASSLGTSGIYEQYFGPGTRLTVT.